This entry features one TCR beta chain sequence. The CDR3 loop spans 17 amino acids. This sample is drawn from a study of blood T cell repertoires in COVID-19. Across the whole study: The origin of the acute and convalescent COVID-19 samples was the United States, Italy and Spain.

Generated by immunoSEQ multiplex PCR, the TCRdb table keeps only in-frame clones and is missing some. The table has around 460,000 clones, roughly 90% seen once. This receptor was taken from a man aged 18 to 30 with COVID-19, enrolled during active disease. The chain is built from TRBV21-1 and TRBJ2-7; TRBD2 was called by the table and not checked on the DNA. TRBV21-1 represents a pseudogene. The sample comprised peripheral blood. CDR3 DNA: TGTGCCAGCAGCAAAGTCCAGATTAGCGAGCTTGTTCGGGAGCAGTACTTC. Translating it yields CASSKVQISELVREQYF.